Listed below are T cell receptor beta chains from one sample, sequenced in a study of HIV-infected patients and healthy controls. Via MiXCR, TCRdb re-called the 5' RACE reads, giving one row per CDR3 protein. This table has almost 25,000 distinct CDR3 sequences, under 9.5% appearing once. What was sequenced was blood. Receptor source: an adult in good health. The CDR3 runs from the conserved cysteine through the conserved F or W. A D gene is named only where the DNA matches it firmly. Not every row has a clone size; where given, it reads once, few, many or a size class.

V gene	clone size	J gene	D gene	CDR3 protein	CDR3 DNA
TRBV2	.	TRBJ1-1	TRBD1	CASSPRQGRNTEAFF	TGTGCCAGCAGTCCTCGACAGGGCCGGAACACTGAAGCTTTCTTT
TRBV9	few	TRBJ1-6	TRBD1	CASSVGQGAHSNSPLHF	TGTGCCAGCAGCGTAGGACAGGGGGCGCATAGTAATTCACCCCTCCACTTT
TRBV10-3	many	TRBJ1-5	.	CAISPDSNQPQHF	TGTGCCATCAGCCCGGACAGTAATCAGCCCCAGCATTTT
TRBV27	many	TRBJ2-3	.	CASSPSWGEGSVSTDTQYF	TGTGCCAGCAGCCCCAGCTGGGGCGAAGGATCGGTGAGCACAGATACGCAGTATTTT
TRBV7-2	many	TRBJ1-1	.	CASSLQSGMNTEAFF	TGTGCCAGCAGCTTACAGTCGGGTATGAACACTGAAGCTTTCTTT
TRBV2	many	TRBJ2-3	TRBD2	CATPGLALNANTQYF	TGTGCCACCCCTGGACTAGCCTTAAATGCAAATACGCAGTATTTT
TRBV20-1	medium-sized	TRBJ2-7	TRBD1	CSARGRDRGSEQYF	TGCAGTGCTAGAGGCCGGGACAGGGGGAGCGAGCAGTACTTC
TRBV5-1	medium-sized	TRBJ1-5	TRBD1	CASSPTGTGGNQPQHF	TGCGCCAGCTCGCCTACCGGGACAGGGGGCAATCAGCCCCAGCATTTT
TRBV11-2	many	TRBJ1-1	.	CASSFGNTEAFF	TGTGCCAGCAGCTTTGGGAACACTGAAGCTTTCTTT
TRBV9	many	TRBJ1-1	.	CASSVGSGWVTEAFF	TGTGCCAGCAGCGTAGGATCGGGGTGGGTCACTGAAGCTTTCTTT
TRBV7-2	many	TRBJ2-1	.	CASSSPPGTSSYNEQFF	TGTGCCAGCAGCTCCCCCCCCGGGACAAGCTCCTACAATGAGCAGTTCTTC
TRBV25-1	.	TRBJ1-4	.	CASSEYRGPNEKLFF	TGTGCCAGCAGTGAATACAGGGGACCTAATGAAAAACTGTTTTTT
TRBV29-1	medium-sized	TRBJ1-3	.	CSVALWEAGNTIYF	TGCAGCGTTGCCTTGTGGGAGGCTGGAAACACCATATATTTT
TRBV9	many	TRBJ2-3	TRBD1	CASSGLTGVTDTQYF	TGTGCCAGCAGTGGGCTGACAGGGGTTACAGATACGCAGTATTTT
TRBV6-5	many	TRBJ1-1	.	CASLVDGTLNTEAFF	TGTGCCAGCCTTGTGGACGGGACACTGAACACTGAAGCTTTCTTT
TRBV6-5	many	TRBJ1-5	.	CASSYSTGREPQHF	TGTGCCAGCAGTTACTCCACAGGAAGGGAGCCCCAGCATTTT
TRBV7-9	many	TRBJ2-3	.	CASSPTGSPGRDTQYF	TGTGCCAGCAGCCCGACAGGGTCCCCAGGGAGGGATACGCAGTATTTT
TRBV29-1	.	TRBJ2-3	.	CSGEGGWGTDTQYF	TGCAGCGGAGAAGGCGGGTGGGGAACAGATACGCAGTATTTT
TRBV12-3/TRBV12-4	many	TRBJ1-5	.	CPHNQPQHF	TGTCCTCACAATCAGCCCCAGCATTTT
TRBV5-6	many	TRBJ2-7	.	CASSFGTGEAYEQYF	TGTGCCAGCAGCTTTGGGACGGGGGAGGCCTACGAGCAGTACTTC
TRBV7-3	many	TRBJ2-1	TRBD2	CASSVTSGAYNEQFF	TGTGCCAGCAGCGTGACTAGCGGGGCCTACAATGAGCAGTTCTTC
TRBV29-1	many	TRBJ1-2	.	CSVQPYLSYTF	TGCAGCGTCCAACCCTACTTAAGCTACACCTTC
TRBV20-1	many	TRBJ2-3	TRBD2	CSARDRLAGGFSTDTQYF	TGCAGTGCTAGAGATCGACTAGCGGGGGGGTTTAGCACAGATACGCAGTATTTT
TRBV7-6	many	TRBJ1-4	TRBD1	CASSYWTGGAANEKLFF	TGTGCCAGCAGCTACTGGACAGGGGGCGCAGCTAATGAAAAACTGTTTTTT
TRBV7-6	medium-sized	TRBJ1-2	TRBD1	CASSSGQGGINYGYTF	TGTGCCAGCAGCTCCGGACAGGGGGGGATCAACTATGGCTACACCTTC
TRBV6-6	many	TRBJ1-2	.	CASSYSTGGLGYTF	TGTGCCAGCAGTTACTCGACGGGGGGCCTGGGCTACACCTTC
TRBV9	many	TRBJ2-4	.	CASSVEGNLAKNIQYF	TGTGCCAGCAGCGTAGAGGGAAACCTAGCCAAAAACATTCAGTACTTC
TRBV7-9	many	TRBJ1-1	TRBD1	CASSFGQGEAFF	TGTGCCAGCAGCTTTGGACAGGGTGAAGCTTTCTTT
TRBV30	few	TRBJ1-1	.	CAWSVRQGTEAFF	TGTGCCTGGAGTGTACGTCAGGGGACCGAAGCTTTCTTT
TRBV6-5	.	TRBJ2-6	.	CASSYGRISGANVLTF	TGTGCCAGCAGTTATGGTCGGATCTCTGGGGCCAACGTCCTGACTTTC
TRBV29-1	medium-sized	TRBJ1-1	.	CSVCNGYTEAFF	TGCAGCGTCTGCAACGGTTACACTGAAGCTTTCTTT
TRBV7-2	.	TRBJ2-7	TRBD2	CASSETSGGAPYEQYF	TGTGCCAGCAGCGAAACTAGCGGGGGGGCCCCCTACGAGCAGTACTTC
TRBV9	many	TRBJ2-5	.	CASSVRDGETQYF	TGTGCCAGCAGCGTGCGGGACGGGGAGACCCAGTACTTC
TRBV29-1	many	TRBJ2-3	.	CSVEDLGRYGGTQYF	TGCAGCGTTGAAGATCTGGGACGGTACGGGGGTACGCAGTATTTT
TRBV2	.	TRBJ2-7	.	CASREHGRQYF	TGTGCCAGCAGAGAACACGGGAGGCAGTACTTC
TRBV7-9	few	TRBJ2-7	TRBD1	CASSLSDRGTYEQYF	TGTGCCAGCAGCCTCTCGGACAGGGGGACCTACGAGCAGTACTTC
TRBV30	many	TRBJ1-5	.	CAWSVLADNQPQHF	TGTGCCTGGAGTGTCCTGGCAGACAATCAGCCCCAGCATTTT
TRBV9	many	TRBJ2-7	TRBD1	CASSEGQGYEQYF	TGTGCCAGCAGCGAGGGACAGGGCTACGAGCAGTACTTC
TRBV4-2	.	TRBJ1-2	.	CASSLNRVVNYGYTF	TGTGCCAGCAGCCTGAACAGGGTTGTAAACTATGGCTACACCTTC
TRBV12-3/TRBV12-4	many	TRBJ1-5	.	CASSQLNGDQPQHF	TGTGCCAGCAGTCAGCTTAACGGCGATCAGCCCCAGCATTTT
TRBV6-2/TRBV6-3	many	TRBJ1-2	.	CASSYGPPANYGYTF	TGTGCCAGCAGTTACGGCCCCCCCGCGAACTATGGCTACACCTTC
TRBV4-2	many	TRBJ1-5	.	CASSQVKAENQPQHF	TGTGCCAGCAGCCAAGTAAAGGCAGAAAATCAGCCCCAGCATTTT
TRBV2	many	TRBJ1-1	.	CANERDGDTEAFF	TGTGCCAACGAACGGGACGGCGACACTGAAGCTTTCTTT
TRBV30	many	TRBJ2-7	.	CAWSHLNRDGTYEQYF	TGTGCCTGGAGTCATTTAAACCGGGACGGAACCTACGAGCAGTACTTC
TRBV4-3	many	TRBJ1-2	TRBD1	CASSQEGTGGAGYTF	TGCGCCAGCAGCCAAGAGGGGACAGGGGGCGCTGGCTACACCTTC
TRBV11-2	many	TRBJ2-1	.	CASSQGGSEQFF	TGTGCCAGCAGCCAAGGAGGGTCTGAGCAGTTCTTC
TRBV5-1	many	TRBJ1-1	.	CASSSDRTEAFF	TGCGCCAGCAGCTCCGACAGGACTGAAGCTTTCTTT
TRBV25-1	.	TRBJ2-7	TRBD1	CASGQDGYYEQYF	TGTGCCAGCGGACAGGACGGATACTACGAGCAGTACTTC
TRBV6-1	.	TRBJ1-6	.	CASSETGVTNSPLHF	TGTGCCAGCAGTGAGACCGGGGTTACCAATTCACCCCTCCACTTT
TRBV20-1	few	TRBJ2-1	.	CSARAGGNNEQFF	TGCAGTGCTAGAGCGGGGGGCAACAATGAGCAGTTCTTC
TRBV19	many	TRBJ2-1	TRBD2	CASSITGLAGYNEQFF	TGTGCCAGTAGTATCACGGGACTAGCGGGGTACAATGAGCAGTTCTTC
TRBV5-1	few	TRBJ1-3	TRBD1	CASSLSGTGRNTIYF	TGCGCCAGCAGTTTATCCGGGACAGGACGAAACACCATATATTTT
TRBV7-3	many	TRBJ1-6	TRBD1	CASSLTGERSPLHF	TGTGCCAGCAGCCTGACAGGGGAACGGTCACCCCTCCACTTT
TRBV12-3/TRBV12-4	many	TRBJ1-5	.	CASSLKGLDSNQPQHF	TGTGCCAGCAGTTTAAAGGGCCTGGATAGCAATCAGCCCCAGCATTTT
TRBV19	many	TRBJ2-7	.	CASKAGDTIYEQYF	TGTGCCAGTAAGGCCGGGGACACGATCTACGAGCAGTACTTC
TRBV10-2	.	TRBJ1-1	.	CASSDRKGTEAFF	TGCGCCAGCAGTGATAGGAAGGGGACTGAAGCTTTCTTT
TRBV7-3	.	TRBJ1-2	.	CASGPSNYGYTF	TGTGCCAGCGGCCCTTCTAACTATGGCTACACCTTC